The entry below describes one T cell receptor beta chain. This clonotype was counted between two and nine times. The clone's antigen remains unknown. No base quality information exists; no much larger clone differs at one position. This sample was taken from a study of T cells after yellow fever vaccination (dated by TCRdb to between 2017 and 2020). About the investigation overall: Libraries from fractions with low cell numbers were prepared with the SMART-Seq v4 Ultra Low Input RNA kit. Bulk TCR alpha and beta repertoires were sequenced longitudinally to track T-cell clones before and after primary and booster YFV17D yellow fever vaccination. The cohort comprised two healthy male donors, one aged 18 to 30 and one aged 30 to 39 years. Blood was drawn at multiple timepoints before and after primary and secondary immunization, with bulk PBMC replicates and cell subsets isolated. General conclusions and limits of the study: After the booster, most clones that had expanded after primary vaccination were detected again (nearly 98% of CD4 and more than 80% of CD8), suggesting broad maintenance of memory. Only two donors were included in the study, so the extent to which the findings can be generalized is limited. Because abundant contaminating clonotypes from the bulk population could be contained in FACS-sorted repertoires, computational filtering was required. The secondary T-cell response was found to be weaker but faster than the primary response, with a peak reached on day 5 rather than on day 15. A small fraction of clonotypes showed up in both the CD4 and CD8 compartments, probably as a result of convergent recombination.

The sample's treatment or condition label, in plain terms: live attenuated yellow fever vaccine strain. At each blood-draw timepoint, two biological replicates of bulk PBMCs were obtained. PBMCs were isolated from peripheral blood using a standard Ficoll-Paque protocol. TriZol was used to extract RNA from bulk PBMCs, from CD4 and CD8 fractions, and from dextramer-positive and dextramer-negative fractions. TCR cDNA was made using 5'RACE template switching, a step that added a universal primer site and unique molecular identifiers. cDNA synthesis was primed from both the TCR alpha and TCR beta constant segments. Library amplification involved two PCR steps, and the second step added sample barcodes and sequencing adapters. Sequencing of libraries was performed on Illumina HiSeq 2500 (2x100 bp) or NovaSeq (2x150 bp). In the authors' own workflow: Reads were demultiplexed and collapsed into UMI consensus sequences with MIGEC, and V(D)J alignment was performed with MiXCR. Vaccine-responding clonotypes were identified with edgeR using replicate PBMC samples, with FDR below 0.01 and a log2 fold change above 5 up to day 15 being required. Each bulk clonotype was labeled CD4 or CD8 based on which sequenced repertoire, CD4 or CD8, contained the clonotype at higher abundance. Using fastp at Q25 and MiXCR, TCRdb reprocessed the public reads and kept productive beta chains. Rows with a matching CDR3 protein are joined into one entry that keeps the most common DNA and genes. The V and J calls, along with clone size, are taken from TCRdb and not from the paper's own processing. The sample has fewer than 400,000 distinct CDR3 sequences on record, more than 5.5% of them singletons. The ten largest make up about 15% of the sample.

The source of this sequence is a man aged 30 to 45 who received the YFV17D yellow fever vaccine. Sequencing used PBMCs, obtained 5 days after the yellow fever booster vaccination.

The CDR3 protein is CASSFLQPSGANVLTF. The sequenced DNA: TGTGCCAGCAGTTTTCTCCAACCCTCTGGGGCCAACGTCCTGACTTTC. The sequence joins TRBV27 to TRBJ2-6; too little of a D gene remains to name it. Counted from cysteine to phenylalanine, this CDR3 has 16 amino acids. Only CDR3 DNA remains: 48 bases, in frame from the first base. A distance of 9 bases separates the germline ends of V and J, which lose 3 bases and 0 bases respectively. The germline V gene (reference sequence) gives CDR1 as MNHEY and CDR2 as SMNVEV.